The text below deals with one TCR beta chain. Study processing details: Nucleated cell counts were estimated from reference gene primer amplification. TCRdb keeps only in-frame clones here, not all; method: immunoSEQ multiplex PCR. The DNA gave D and trimming, while V, J and clone size come from that table. The sample lists about 130,000 clones; around four fifths were seen once. The CDR3 has 14 amino acids. The germline V and J ends were trimmed by 7 bases and 3 bases, with 13 bases remaining between them. The V gene's germline CDR1 is LNHDA and CDR2 SQIVND (reference sequence). This specimen belongs to a study of blood T cell repertoires in COVID-19. Whole-study context: Both acute and convalescent COVID-19 samples were obtained from the United States, Italy and Spain. T cells, B-cell-depleted T cells, or PBMCs provided the cDNA or gDNA that served as material.

This chain links TRBV19 with TRBJ1-5; D call uncertain. Material for sequencing was peripheral blood. The source is a man in his forties with active or convalescent COVID-19. CDR3 DNA sequence: TGTGCCAGTAAAGCGGCAGTTCTCAATCAGCCCCAGCATTTT. Amino acids: CASKAAVLNQPQHF.